Below are 20 T cell receptor beta chains sequenced from a single sample in a study of post-analysis software for immune sequencing data. General observations from the study: Patients used about five TRBV segments, including TRBV5-6, TRBV5-1 and TRBV20-1, more often than controls.

TCR beta libraries were prepared from cDNA with unique molecular identifiers. TCRdb reprocessed the PCR reads with MiXCR, giving one entry per CDR3 protein. The sample carries around 500,000 distinct CDR3 sequences, around a third recorded once. Their target antigens are unknown. Sequences were obtained from blood. These receptors came from a girl aged 2-17 years with multiple sclerosis.

This clonotype was observed a few times. The gene calls are TRBV7-9 and TRBJ2-2, with D uncertain. In germline, CDR1 is SEHNR, CDR2 FQNEAQ (reference sequence). The CDR3 length is 17 residues. Deletions cut 6 bases from V and 1 base from J, with 18 bases between. The CDR3, as DNA: TGTGCCAGCAGGGCCTTTTTTCCGGAGCAGAACACCGGGGAGCTGTTTTTT. As protein: CASRAFFPEQNTGELFF.

A note on this clonotype: One end of the junction is discordant with germline, which a read error may explain. V gene TRBV6-5 combines with J gene TRBJ2-2, with a possible D match to TRBD2 (5 bases). The CDR3 is 12 amino acids. Germline V gene lookup returns CDR1 MNHEY and CDR2 SVGAGI. In DNA form, the CDR3 reads TGTGCCAGCACTCAGGTCGACGGGGAGCGGTTTTTT. Translation: CASTQVDGERFF.

The rearrangement uses TRBV27 and TRBJ2-5, with 10 bases lining up with TRBD2. The CDR3 spans 15 residues. The germline gives CDR1 MNHEY, CDR2 SMNVEV (reference sequence). The trim removed 4 bases at V and 0 bases at J, leaving 2 bases unmatched. CDR3 sequence reads: CASSSAGGYQETQYF. CDR3 bases: TGTGCCAGCAGTTCAGCGGGGGGGTACCAAGAGACCCAGTACTTC.

This rearrangement joins TRBV7-2 to TRBJ2-5; D may correspond to TRBD1 or TRBD2 (6 bases each). Germline CDR1 reads SGHTA; CDR2 reads FQGNSA. The CDR3 has 16 amino acids. V gave up 5 bases and J gave up 0 bases, with 16 bases separating them. The CDR3 bases are TGTGCCAGCAGCACAAAACGCGGGACATACCAAGAGACCCAGTACTTC. As protein: CASSTKRGTYQETQYF.

This clonotype was counted between two and nine times. V is TRBV29-1 and J is TRBJ1-1, with D hard to call. CDR3 length: 15 residues. V was pared by 5 bases and J by 1 base, with 17 bases between. CDR1 and CDR2 from the germline V gene are SQVTM and ANQGSEA. CDR3 nucleotide sequence: TGCAGCGTTTCCCCGGTGGGCCAGCGGAACACTGAAGCTTTCTTT. Translated: CSVSPVGQRNTEAFF.

This clonotype was observed a few times. This chain joins TRBV7-6 and TRBJ2-2; D not certain. The CDR3 covers 15 residues. Germline V CDR1 and CDR2: SGHVS, FNYEAQ. V lost 3 bases to trimming and J lost 1 base, with 9 bases between them. The CDR3 is CASSFWLENTGELFF. CDR3 DNA sequence: TGTGCCAGCAGCTTCTGGTTAGAGAACACCGGGGAGCTGTTTTTT.

This clonotype has only a few counts. V gene TRBV7-2 combines with J gene TRBJ2-4; no definite D call. Trimming left V 4 bases short and J 0 bases short, with 10 bases between. The CDR3 sequence is 15 residues long. Germline V gene data show CDR1 as SGHTA and CDR2 as FQGNSA. CDR3 in amino acids: CASSSPRLAKNIQYF. The CDR3 coding sequence is TGTGCCAGCAGCTCCCCTAGGTTAGCCAAAAACATTCAGTACTTC.

This clonotype has just a few counts. This rearrangement joins TRBV6-1 to TRBJ1-2; 9 positions agree with TRBD1. V dropped 5 bases and J dropped 8; count of bases not matched to a gene: 9. The V gene's germline CDR1 is MNHNS and CDR2 SASEGT. CDR3 length: 14 amino acids. CDR3 sequence (DNA): TGTGCCAGCAGTAGCCGGAGGACAGGGGCAGGCTACACCTTC. Its translation: CASSSRRTGAGYTF.

This clonotype is a singleton in its sample. The junction differs from germline at one of its ends, possibly a read error. The chain recombines TRBV20-1 with TRBJ2-1; TRBD2 agrees at 7 bases. There are 16 residues in the CDR3. Germline V gene sequence: CDR1 DFQATT, CDR2 SNEGSKA (reference sequence). The CDR3 nucleotides read TGCAATGCTAGGGGACTACCAACCCGTTCCTACAATGAGCAGTTCTTC. Translation: CNARGLPTRSYNEQFF.

This chain joins TRBV4-1 and TRBJ1-3, with D perhaps matching TRBD1 (6 bases). Trimming took off 0 bases at V and 0 bases at J, with 12 bases between the two ends. CDR1 is MGHRA, CDR2 YSYEKL, per germline. The CDR3 runs 17 residues. Here the CDR3 DNA reads TGCGCCAGCAGCCAAGATACGCAGGGGTCCTCTGGAAACACCATATATTTT. It codes for CASSQDTQGSSGNTIYF.

This clonotype came up a few times. CDR3 nucleotide sequence: TGTGCCAGCAGCTCCCCACTAGAGGGTATTCAGTACTTC. Protein: CASSSPLEGIQYF. This chain connects TRBV13 to TRBJ2-4, with a possible D match to TRBD2 (5 bases). The ends were cut back, 4 bases at V and 10 bases at J, with 14 bases in the middle. This CDR3 region has 13 residues. The germline CDR1 and CDR2 sequences are PRHDT and FYEKMQ (reference sequence).

In nucleotides, the CDR3 is TGTGCCTGCGGTGGATGGGGGCCAGGTGAAAAACTGTTTTTT. This translates into CACGGWGPGEKLFF. The chain uses TRBV27 and TRBJ1-4, with D tentatively TRBD1 (6 bases). CDR1 and CDR2 (germline): MNHEY, SMNVEV (reference sequence). Trimming stripped 11 bases from V and 7 bases from J, with 20 bases between. This CDR3 comprises 14 residues.

This rearrangement joins TRBV18 to TRBJ2-5; D gene unclear. The CDR3 is 12 residues long. Germline CDR1 reads KGHSH; CDR2 reads LQKENI. Trimming took off 3 bases at V and 13 bases at J, with 15 bases between the two ends. CDR3 nucleotide sequence: TGTGCCAGCTCACCTCCGGAGAGACCCTTGTACTTC. Its protein is CASSPPERPLYF.

This clonotype was seen more than once but under ten times. CDR3 residues: CASSHTASEAYEQYF. The CDR3 DNA sequence: TGTGCCAGCAGCCACACTGCCTCCGAAGCCTACGAGCAGTACTTC. The chain links TRBV11-2 to TRBJ2-7; the D is unclear. This CDR3 has 15 residues. V was trimmed by 5 bases and J by 2 bases, leaving 16 bases between them. In germline, CDR1 is SGHAT, CDR2 FQNNGV.

This sequence joins TRBV10-3 and TRBJ1-5; TRBD1 matches 8 bases. The CDR3 has 15 amino acids. Trimming removed 4 bases from V and 2 bases from J; junction bases left unmatched: 4. Germline V gene lookup returns CDR1 ENHRY and CDR2 SYGVKD. CDR3 nucleotides: TGTGCCATCAGTGCAGGGGGCGCCGGCAATCAGCCCCAGCATTTT. It translates to CAISAGGAGNQPQHF.

This clonotype was found a few times. This chain joins TRBV10-3 and TRBJ2-7; D unclear. The CDR3 totals 15 residues. Trimming cost V 5 bases and J 0 bases, with 14 bases left between them. Germline lookup yields CDR1 ENHRY and CDR2 SYGVKD. The CDR3 nucleotides are TGTGCCATCAGTATTTTTTTGGGAAGCTCCTACGAGCAGTACTTC. It specifies CAISIFLGSSYEQYF.

Only a few counts were recorded for this clonotype. V usage is TRBV7-2 and J usage is TRBJ1-2; a possible D gene is TRBD1 (5 bases). Trimming left V 4 bases short and J 2 bases short, with 17 bases between. Germline loops: CDR1 SGHTA, CDR2 FQGNSA. The CDR3 sequence is 16 residues long. The CDR3 nucleotides are TGTGCCAGCAGCTCCGTTCCCTCAGGGTCCAACTATGGCTACACCTTC. It specifies CASSSVPSGSNYGYTF.

V and J are TRBV24-1 and TRBJ2-1, with TRBD1 matching 8 bases. The CDR3 totals 16 residues. Trimming at V came to 4 bases and at J to 5 bases, leaving 9 bases not matched to a gene. CDR1 and CDR2 from the germline V gene are KGHDR and SFDVKD. The CDR3, as DNA: TGTGCCACCAGTGACGCCGGACAGGGACTTGACAATGAGCAGTTCTTC. Translating gives CATSDAGQGLDNEQFF.

In its sample, this clonotype was seen a few times. V gene TRBV10-3 combines with J gene TRBJ2-1; tentative D call: TRBD2 (7 bases). The CDR3 is made up of 15 amino acids. Germline V gives CDR1 ENHRY, CDR2 SYGVKD. Trimming stripped 2 bases from V and 6 bases from J, with 14 bases between. The CDR3 DNA reads TGTGCCATCAGTGAGACCCCGGGGGGCCGCAATGAGCAGTTCTTC. This encodes CAISETPGGRNEQFF.

There are a few counts of this clonotype. V is TRBV5-1 and J is TRBJ2-1; 12 bases are shared with TRBD2. Germline-derived CDR1 and CDR2 are SGHRS and YFSETQ. V dropped 4 bases and J dropped 12; count of bases not matched to a gene: 8. This CDR3 is 14 amino acids long. Here the CDR3 DNA reads TGCGCCAGCAGCCATAGACTAGCGGGGGACGTGCAGTTCTTC. It translates to CASSHRLAGDVQFF.